The text below deals with one TCR beta chain. There are 14 residues in the CDR3. With 7 bases clipped from V and 12 bases from J, the junction kept 14 bases outside the gene matches. This record belongs to a study of blood T cells in healthy people across ages. The second PCR ran roughly 6 to 11 cycles with a sample-barcoded 5' primer and J-beta primers. MiXCR was run by TCRdb on the 5' RACE reads, yielding one entry per CDR3 protein. Here the sample spans more than 900,000 distinct CDR3 sequences, around 25% being singletons. The data were also submitted as part of a second study, on T cells of mothers and their children. That paper states: Donation involved three healthy Caucasian mothers and the six children that they had. Sequencing returned over 9 million TCR beta CDR3 reads per mother and around 3 million per child. Related and unrelated pairs show TCR recombination output that thymic selection shapes similarly.

The V call is TRBV12-3 or TRBV12-4, the J call TRBJ2-1; 8 bases match TRBD2. The sample was blood. The clonotype originates from a girl aged 2 to 10 in good health. The CDR3 coding sequence is TGTGCCAGCAAAAGTCCAGCGGGGGCGTGGGGGCAGTTCTTC. This encodes CASKSPAGAWGQFF.